This T cell receptor (beta chain) was retrieved from a study of cytomegalovirus exposure and HLA in healthy donors. For the study at large: Membership in the Caucasian-associated ancestry cluster was found for around four fifths of 300 to 400 genotyped donors.

Primers included in the PCR were 60 Vbeta and 13 Jbeta primers. Using immunoSEQ multiplex PCR, the repertoire was profiled, and TCRdb retains in-frame clones only, with some absent. The data contain about 170,000 clones, about 85% of them seen just once; the ten biggest clones take up 2% to 3%. On this clone: Antigen specificity is unknown.

Whole-study results and caveats: Several of the most significant clusters appeared, in a later analysis, to be linked to common viral pathogens. Sequencing likely produced, as an artifact, a cluster of highly shared sequence variants. An assumption of roughly uniform sequencing depth across donors underlay the presence/absence analyses.

Deletions cut 6 bases from V and 5 bases from J, with 10 bases between. The CDR3 has 12 residues. Germline CDR1 and CDR2: MNHEY and SMNVEV (reference sequence). Sequenced input: PBMCs. The source of this sequence is a man aged 25-40 years in good health and CMV-seropositive. The chain carries TRBV27 and TRBJ2-5, with a possible D match to TRBD2 (6 bases). CDR3 in DNA: TGTGCCAGCAGGGGACTCAGGGAGACCCAGTACTTC. Translation gives CASRGLRETQYF.